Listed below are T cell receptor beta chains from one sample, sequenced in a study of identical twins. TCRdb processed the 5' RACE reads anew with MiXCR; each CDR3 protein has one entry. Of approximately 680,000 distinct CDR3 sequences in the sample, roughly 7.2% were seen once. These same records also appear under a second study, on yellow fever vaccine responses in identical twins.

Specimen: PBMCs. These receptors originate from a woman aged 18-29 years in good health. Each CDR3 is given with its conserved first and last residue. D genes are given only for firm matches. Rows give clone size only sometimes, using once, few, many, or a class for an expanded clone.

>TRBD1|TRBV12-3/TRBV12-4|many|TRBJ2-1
TGTGCCAGCAGCCCTCGGCTTCCAGGGACAGGGGGTTGGAATGAGCAGTTCTTC
CASSPRLPGTGGWNEQFF
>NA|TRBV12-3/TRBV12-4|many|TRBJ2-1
TGTGCCAGCCACAATGAGCAGTTCTTC
CASHNEQFF
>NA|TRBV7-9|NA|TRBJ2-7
TGTGCCAGCAGCTCCGGGGGGCTTGAGCAGTACTTC
CASSSGGLEQYF
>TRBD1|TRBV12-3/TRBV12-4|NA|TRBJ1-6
TGTGCCAGCACTCCAGGCTCAGGGGGAAATAATTCACCCCTCCACTTT
CASTPGSGGNNSPLHF
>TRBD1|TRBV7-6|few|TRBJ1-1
TGTGCCAGCAGCCCGGGGACAGTCGTCACTGAAGCTTTCTTT
CASSPGTVVTEAFF
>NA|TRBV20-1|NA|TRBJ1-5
TGCAGTGCCCAGGACGATAGCAATCAGCCCCAGCATTTT
CSAQDDSNQPQHF
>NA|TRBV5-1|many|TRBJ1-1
TGCGCCAGCAGGGGGGGACTAAACACTGAAGCTTTCTTT
CASRGGLNTEAFF
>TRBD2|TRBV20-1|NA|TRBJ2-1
TGCAGTGCTATTCCCGGGACTAGGTACAATGAGCAGTTCTTC
CSAIPGTRYNEQFF
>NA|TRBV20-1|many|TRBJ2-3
TGCAGTGCTAAACCTGACAGGTGGAGCACAGATACGCAGTATTTT
CSAKPDRWSTDTQYF
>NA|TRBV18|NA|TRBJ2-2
TGTGCCGCCGGGACACCGAACACCGGGGAGCTGTTTTTT
CAAGTPNTGELFF
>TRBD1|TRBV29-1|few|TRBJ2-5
TGCAGCGTTGAGATGGGACAGAGGAAGGAGACCCAGTACTTC
CSVEMGQRKETQYF
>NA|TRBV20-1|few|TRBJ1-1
TGCAGTGCTAGAGATCTAGGGGCGAGGATGACTGAAGCTTTCTTT
CSARDLGARMTEAFF
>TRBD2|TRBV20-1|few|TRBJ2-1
TGCAGTGCTATGGGACTAAACAATGAGCAGTTCTTC
CSAMGLNNEQFF
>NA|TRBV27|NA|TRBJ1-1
TGTGCCAGCAGTTCCTCCCGTGTTAGGTGGCGAGCTTTCTTT
CASSSSRVRWRAFF
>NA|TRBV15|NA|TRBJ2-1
TGTGCCACCAGCATGGACCGTAGCTCCTACAATGAGCAGTTCTTC
CATSMDRSSYNEQFF
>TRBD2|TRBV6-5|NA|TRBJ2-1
TGTGCCAGCAGTTACGTGATATTGCGGGAGTTGTTCTTC
CASSYVILRELFF
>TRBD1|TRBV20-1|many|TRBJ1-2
TGCAGTGCTCCCCCTGGGACAGGGGATGGCTACACCTTC
CSAPPGTGDGYTF
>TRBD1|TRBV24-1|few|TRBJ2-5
TGTGCCACCAGTGATCCCCAGGGGGTCCAAGAGACCCAGTACTTC
CATSDPQGVQETQYF
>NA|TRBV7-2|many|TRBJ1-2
TGTGCCAGCAGCTTAGAAGGAAAGTACTATGGCTACACCTTC
CASSLEGKYYGYTF
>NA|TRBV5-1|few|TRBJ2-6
TGCGCCAGCAGCCTAAAGTCCTCTGGGGCCAACGTCCTGACTTTC
CASSLKSSGANVLTF
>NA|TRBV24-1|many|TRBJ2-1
TGTGCCACCAGTCAGGGAGATCGCAATGAGCAGTTCTTC
CATSQGDRNEQFF
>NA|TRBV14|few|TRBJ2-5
TGTGCCAGCAGCCAAGATCGGACAGCGTCAGGGGCCCAGTACTTC
CASSQDRTASGAQYF
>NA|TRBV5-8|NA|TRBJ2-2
TGTGCCAGCAGTCCTGCCGGGGACCCCGGGGAGCTGTTTTTT
CASSPAGDPGELFF
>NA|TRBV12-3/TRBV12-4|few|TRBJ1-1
TGTGCCAGCAGTTTTGGACCTGAAGCTTTCTTT
CASSFGPEAFF
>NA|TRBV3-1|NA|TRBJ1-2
TGTGCCAGCAGCCCGTCAGCCTATGGCTACACCTTC
CASSPSAYGYTF
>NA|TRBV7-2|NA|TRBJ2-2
TGTGCCAGCAGCACAACCCGGAGTACCGGGGAGCTGTTTTTT
CASSTTRSTGELFF
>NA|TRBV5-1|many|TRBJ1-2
TGCGCCAGCAGCTTGTCGGGGGACTATGGCTACACCTTC
CASSLSGDYGYTF
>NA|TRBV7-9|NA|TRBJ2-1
TGTGCCAGCAGCTCCGACGCCACCCCCTACAATGAGCAGTTCTTC
CASSSDATPYNEQFF
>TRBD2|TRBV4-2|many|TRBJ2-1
TGTGCCAGCAGCCCTCGGACTAGCACCAAGCCAGGTAATGAGCAGTTCTTC
CASSPRTSTKPGNEQFF
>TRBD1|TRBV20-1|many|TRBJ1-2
TGCAGTGCTTTAACCGGGACAGTAATTAATGGCTACACCTTC
CSALTGTVINGYTF
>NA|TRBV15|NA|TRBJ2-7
TGTGCCACCAGCGGACCCATACCGGGACAACCCTCCTACGAGCAGTACTTC
CATSGPIPGQPSYEQYF
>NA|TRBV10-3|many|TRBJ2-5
TGTGCCATCAGTCCCTCGCCGACTACACAAGAGACCCAGTACTTC
CAISPSPTTQETQYF
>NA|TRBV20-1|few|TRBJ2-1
TGCAGTGCTAGTACGCAGCAACCGAGCTCCTACAATGAGCAGTTCTTC
CSASTQQPSSYNEQFF
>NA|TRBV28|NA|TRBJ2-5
TGTGCCAGCACCAACCGGCCCACAGAGACCCAGTACTTC
CASTNRPTETQYF
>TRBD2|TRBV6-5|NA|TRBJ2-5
TGTGCCAGCAGTTACTCTAGCGGGGGTAGAGAGACCCTGTACTTC
CASSYSSGGRETLYF
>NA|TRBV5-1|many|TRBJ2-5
TGCGCCAGCAGCTTGGATTCAGGGGCCCCCCGAGAGACCCAGTACTTC
CASSLDSGAPRETQYF
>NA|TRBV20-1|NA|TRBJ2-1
TGCAGTGCTAGAAAGACAGGTTCTTACAATGAGCAGTTCTTC
CSARKTGSYNEQFF
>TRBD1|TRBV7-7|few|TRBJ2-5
TGTGCCAGCAGCATGTACGGGACAGCCCAAGAGACCCAGTACTTC
CASSMYGTAQETQYF
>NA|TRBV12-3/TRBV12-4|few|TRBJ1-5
TGTGCCAGCAGTTTAGGGTGGCATCAGCCCCAGCATTTT
CASSLGWHQPQHF
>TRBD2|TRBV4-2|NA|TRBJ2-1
TGTGCCAGCAGCCAACGCGACCTCCGAGCGGGGGTCTACAATGAGCAGTTCTTC
CASSQRDLRAGVYNEQFF
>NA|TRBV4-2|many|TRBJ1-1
TGTGCCAGCAGCCAATCAAGGCAGTATGAAGCTTTCTTT
CASSQSRQYEAFF
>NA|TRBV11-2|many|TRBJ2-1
TGTGCCAGCAGCTTAGGTGCCTCGGTAGACAGATACAATGAGCAGTTCTTC
CASSLGASVDRYNEQFF
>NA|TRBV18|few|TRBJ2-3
TGTGCCAGCTCACCAAGCCCGTTAGCAGATACGCAGTATTTT
CASSPSPLADTQYF
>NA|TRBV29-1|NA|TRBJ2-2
TGCAGCGTCCCACAGAATAACACCGGGGAGCTGTTTTTT
CSVPQNNTGELFF
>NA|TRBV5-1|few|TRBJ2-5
TGCGCCAGCAGCTTTTTTTACAGACAAGAGACCCAGTACTTC
CASSFFYRQETQYF
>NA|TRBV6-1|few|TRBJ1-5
TGTGCCAGCACTACCGCAGGGTCTGGCAATCAGCCCCAGCATTTT
CASTTAGSGNQPQHF
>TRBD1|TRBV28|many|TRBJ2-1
TGTGCCAGCAGTCGATTACAGGGGCAGTACAATGAGCAGTTCTTC
CASSRLQGQYNEQFF
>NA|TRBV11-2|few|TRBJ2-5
TGTGCCAGCAGCCCCCAAGGAGGGCTACACCAAGAGACCCAGTACTTC
CASSPQGGLHQETQYF
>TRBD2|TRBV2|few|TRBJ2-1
TGTGCTTCAGTCCGGACGGGAGGGGCCAATGAGCAGTTCTTC
CASVRTGGANEQFF
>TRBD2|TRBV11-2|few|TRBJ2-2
TGTGCCAGCAGCCGCCCGCTAGCGGGAGGGCGAGACATTAGTCTCGGGGAGCTGTTTTTT
CASSRPLAGGRDISLGELFF
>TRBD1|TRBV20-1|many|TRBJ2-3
TGCAGTGCTAGACCCCGAGGACAGGTCCTCGGAGATACGCAGTATTTT
CSARPRGQVLGDTQYF
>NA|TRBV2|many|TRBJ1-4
TGTGCCACCCAGACAGAACCCCGAGAAAAACTGTTTTTT
CATQTEPREKLFF
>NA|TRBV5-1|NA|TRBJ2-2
TGCGCCAGCAGCTTGGGGGGAATTCACGGGGAGCTGTTTTTT
CASSLGGIHGELFF
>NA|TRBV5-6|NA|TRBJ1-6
TGTGCCAGCAGGACAGGAATGAAGAATTCACCCCTCCACTTT
CASRTGMKNSPLHF
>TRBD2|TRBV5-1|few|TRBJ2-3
TGCGCCAGCAGCTTGGAGTGGCGGGGGGGTACAGATACGCAGTATTTT
CASSLEWRGGTDTQYF